A selection of T cell receptor beta chains follows, all from one sample in a study of OX40 agonist ivuxolimab in advanced cancers. Measured with immunoSEQ multiplex PCR; TCRdb has only the in-frame clones, and not every one. The sample carries fewer than 85,000 clones, around 92% recorded once. The material was CD4+ or CD8+ T cells sorted from blood, obtained in a trial of the OX40 agonist ivuxolimab. The receptors come from an adult with an advanced solid tumor such as melanoma, head and neck, liver or kidney cancer. CDR3s include the opening cysteine and the closing phenylalanine or tryptophan. D genes are given only for firm matches. Size is omitted from some rows. Given values are once, few, many or a class for expanded clones.

>once|TRBV18|TRBJ2-2|-
TGTGCCAGCTCATCAAGGGACACGAACACCGGGGAGCTGTTTTTT
CASSSRDTNTGELFF
>-|TRBV7-6|TRBJ2-1|TRBD2
TGTGCCAGCAGCTCCAGCACTAGCGGGAGGAGCAATGAGCAGTTCTTC
CASSSSTSGRSNEQFF
>once|TRBV5-1|TRBJ2-5|TRBD2
TGCGCCAGCAGCTTTTATAGCGGGAGGGCTACGGAGACCCAGTACTTC
CASSFYSGRATETQYF
>-|TRBV18|TRBJ2-7|-
TGTGCCAGCTCACCACCGACGCAGGGCCTCAACGAGCAGTACTTC
CASSPPTQGLNEQYF
>-|TRBV5-1|TRBJ1-2|-
TGCGCCAGCAGCTTGGGAAGGAACCAGCCAGCTAACTATGGCTACACCTTC
CASSLGRNQPANYGYTF
>once|TRBV19|TRBJ1-2|-
TGTGCCAGTTCTTACGGGGCGGTAGCTAACTATGGCTACACCTTC
CASSYGAVANYGYTF
>-|TRBV7-2|TRBJ2-2|-
TGTGCCAGCAAAGCACTACAGAGCACCGGGGAGCTGTTTTTT
CASKALQSTGELFF
>-|TRBV4-3|TRBJ2-3|TRBD1
TGCGCCAGCAGCCAAGTCGGACAGGGGGTGTACGATACGCAGTATTTT
CASSQVGQGVYDTQYF
>once|TRBV20-1|TRBJ1-2|-
TGCAGTGTGGATTTAGACTATGGCTACACCTTC
CSVDLDYGYTF
>-|TRBV7-3|TRBJ2-3|-
TGTGCCAGCAGCTTAACCCGGGCCAGAGCAGATACGCAGTATTTT
CASSLTRARADTQYF
>-|TRBV18|TRBJ2-1|-
TGTGCCAGCTCACGACAGACGAATGAGCAGTTCTTC
CASSRQTNEQFF
>-|TRBV11-2|TRBJ2-3|TRBD2
TGTGCCAGCAGCCCGCGGGCGGGAGGGACAGATACGCAGTATTTT
CASSPRAGGTDTQYF
>few|TRBV10-3|TRBJ1-2|TRBD1
TGTGCCATCAGTGAGTCCGGGACAGGGGGCGCCGGCCACACCTTC
CAISESGTGGAGHTF
>-|TRBV27|TRBJ1-3|TRBD1
TGTGCCAGCAGGGCCAGGGGGGGGGCTGGAAACACCATATATTTT
CASRARGGAGNTIYF
>-|TRBV7-9|TRBJ1-2|-
TGTGCCAGCAGCACCCAGGGGAGCTACACCTTC
CASSTQGSYTF
>-|TRBV12-5|TRBJ1-1|-
TGTGCTAGTGGTTTGGCTGAGAACACTGAAGCTTTCTTT
CASGLAENTEAFF
>-|TRBV5-1|TRBJ2-1|TRBD2
TGCGCCAGCAGCCCCGGGACTAGCGGGGCCTCCTACAATGAGCAGTTCTTC
CASSPGTSGASYNEQFF
>-|TRBV27|TRBJ1-2|-
TGTGCCAGCAGTTCCACAGGGTACAATGGCTACACCTTC
CASSSTGYNGYTF
>-|TRBV28|TRBJ1-2|-
TGTGCCAGCAGTTTTCTAGAGTATGGCTACACCTTC
CASSFLEYGYTF
>-|TRBV7-2|TRBJ2-3|TRBD2
TGTGCCAGCAGCTTCGAGCCCGGGACTAGTAATCTCCGCACAGATACGCAGTATTTT
CASSFEPGTSNLRTDTQYF
>-|TRBV5-1|TRBJ2-7|-
TGCGCCAGCAGCTTGGTGGCGGCCGCTTATGAGCAGTACTTC
CASSLVAAAYEQYF
>-|TRBV7-2|TRBJ2-1|TRBD2
TGTGCCAGCAGCTTAGTTCTAGCGGGAGGGGGTGAGCAGTTCTTC
CASSLVLAGGGEQFF
>-|TRBV11-2|TRBJ2-1|-
TGTGCCAGCAGCTTAGTTGGAGGGGACACCTACAATGAGCAGTTCTTC
CASSLVGGDTYNEQFF
>once|TRBV6-5|TRBJ2-5|-
TGTGCCAGCAGGAGGGACACCCAAGAGACCCAGTACTTC
CASRRDTQETQYF
>-|TRBV6-6|TRBJ1-1|TRBD1
TGTGCCAGCAGTTACCGACAGGGGGCTGAAGCTTTCTTT
CASSYRQGAEAFF
>-|TRBV4-3|TRBJ2-3|-
TGCGCCAGCAGCCCACAAGCAGCCTCTAGGACAGATACGCAGTATTTT
CASSPQAASRTDTQYF
>-|TRBV5-6|TRBJ2-5|TRBD2
TGTGCCAGCAGCGTAGCCGGGACTAGCGGGAGTGAGACCCAGTACTTC
CASSVAGTSGSETQYF
>-|TRBV18|TRBJ2-5|TRBD2
TGTGCCAGCTCACCACCCACTAGCGGGAGTATTGGCGAGACCCAGTACTTC
CASSPPTSGSIGETQYF
>once|TRBV10-3|TRBJ2-7|TRBD2
TGTGCCATCAGTGAGTCGACTAGCGGCTCCTACGAGCAGTACTTC
CAISESTSGSYEQYF
>-|TRBV10-3|TRBJ2-3|-
TGTGCCATCAGTGGGACTGTCTACACAGATACGCAGTATTTT
CAISGTVYTDTQYF
>-|TRBV7-9|TRBJ2-7|TRBD1
TGTGCCAGCAGCTCCGGACAGGGCAGAAACGAGCAGTACTTC
CASSSGQGRNEQYF
>-|TRBV9|TRBJ2-7|-
TGTGCCAGCGAGGACCTGTGGCGCGGCGAGCAGTACTTC
CASEDLWRGEQYF
>-|TRBV30|TRBJ2-7|TRBD2
TGTGCCTGGAGCGGACTAGCGGAGACTTCCGAGCAGTACTTC
CAWSGLAETSEQYF
>-|TRBV19|TRBJ2-7|-
TGTGCCAGTTCCAGCCAGGGGAACAGCTACGAGCAGTACTTC
CASSSQGNSYEQYF
>-|TRBV10-2|TRBJ1-2|TRBD1
TGCGCCAGCAGCGGGGGGCAGGGGGGAGGCGATGGCTACACCTTC
CASSGGQGGGDGYTF
>-|TRBV4-1|TRBJ2-2|-
TGCGCCAGCAGCCAAGATCAAGCGGCGAACACCGGGGAGCTGTTTTTT
CASSQDQAANTGELFF
>once|TRBV4-2|TRBJ2-1|-
TGTGCCAGCAGCCAAGAGGAAAGACACAATGAGCAGTTCTTC
CASSQEERHNEQFF
>-|TRBV7-2|TRBJ2-7|-
TGTGCCAGCAGCTTAGCGGGAGGTTCCTACGAGCAGTACTTC
CASSLAGGSYEQYF
>-|TRBV30|TRBJ2-5|TRBD2
TGTGCCTGGAGTGTCAGCGGGAGGCGGGAGACCCAGTACTTC
CAWSVSGRRETQYF
>-|TRBV27|TRBJ2-1|-
TGTGCCAGCCAACGGACCTTTCAAGCCTCCTACAATGAGCAGTTCTTC
CASQRTFQASYNEQFF
>-|TRBV11-1|TRBJ2-7|-
TGTGCCAGCAGCCCCCGGGAGAAGCGGGCGACCTACGAGCAGTACTTC
CASSPREKRATYEQYF
>-|TRBV7-2|TRBJ1-1|-
TGTGCCAGCAGCTTAGCGCTGAACTTTCCAGGACAGCCCTACACTGAAGCTTTCTTT
CASSLALNFPGQPYTEAFF
>-|TRBV30|TRBJ1-1|TRBD1
TGTGCCTGGAGCCGACAGGGTTGGGACACTGAAGCTTTCTTT
CAWSRQGWDTEAFF
>once|TRBV10-3|TRBJ1-3|TRBD1
TGTGCCATCAGGGGACAGAACTCTGGAAACACCATATATTTT
CAIRGQNSGNTIYF
>-|TRBV19|TRBJ1-2|-
TGTGCCAGTAGTAGGGACACCTCTAACTATGGCTACACCTTC
CASSRDTSNYGYTF
>-|TRBV19|TRBJ2-5|-
TGTGCCAGTAGTAGAACAGGGTCGGGTTTTGGGACCCAGTACTTC
CASSRTGSGFGTQYF
>-|TRBV4-3|TRBJ2-7|TRBD2
TGCGCCAGCAGCCCCTCCGCAGGCGGGAGTGGCTACGAGCAGTACTTC
CASSPSAGGSGYEQYF
>-|TRBV18|TRBJ2-2|-
TGTGCCAGCTCACCAGAAATATGGAACACCGGGGAGCTGTTTTTT
CASSPEIWNTGELFF
>-|TRBV5-4|TRBJ2-3|-
TGTGCCAGCAGCTTGTTTAGGGGCCCCACAGATACGCAGTATTTT
CASSLFRGPTDTQYF
>-|TRBV6-5|TRBJ2-1|-
TGTGCCAGCAGTTACTCGAGCGCGACTGACAATGAGCAGTTCTTC
CASSYSSATDNEQFF